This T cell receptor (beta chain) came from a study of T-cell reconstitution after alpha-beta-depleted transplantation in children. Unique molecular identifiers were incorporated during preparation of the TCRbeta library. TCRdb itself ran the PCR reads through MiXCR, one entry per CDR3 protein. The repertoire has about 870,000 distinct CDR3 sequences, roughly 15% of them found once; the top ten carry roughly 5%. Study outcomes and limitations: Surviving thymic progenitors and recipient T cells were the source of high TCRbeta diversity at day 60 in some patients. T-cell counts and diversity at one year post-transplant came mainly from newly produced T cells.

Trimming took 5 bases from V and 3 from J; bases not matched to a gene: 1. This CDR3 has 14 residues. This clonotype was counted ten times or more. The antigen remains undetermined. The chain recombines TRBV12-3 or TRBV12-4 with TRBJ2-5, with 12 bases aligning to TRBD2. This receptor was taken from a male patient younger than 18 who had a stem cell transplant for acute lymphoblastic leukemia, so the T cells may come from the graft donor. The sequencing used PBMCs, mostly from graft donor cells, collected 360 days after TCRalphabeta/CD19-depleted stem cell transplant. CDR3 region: CASSRLAGEETQYF. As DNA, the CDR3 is TGTGCCAGCAGTCGACTAGCGGGAGAAGAGACCCAGTACTTC.